This T cell receptor (beta chain) was identified during a study of human T cells and chemical hapten exposure (dated by TCRdb to the early 2020s). The study in broad terms: Libraries were combined into a pool for sequencing, and differences in TCR yield between samples came mainly from small differences in library volumes within the pool. In alopecia patients, the study followed how the peripheral blood TCR repertoire changed in vivo over primary and secondary sensitization to diphenylcyclopropenone (DPC), a hapten. From each blood RNA sample, both TCR alpha and TCR beta chains were sequenced. Study-wide conclusions, independent of this receptor: After repeated subsampling, changes were observed in the strength of the expansion versus patch-test correlation and in the threshold at which the correlation became significant. DPC sensitization did not change the number of TCRs with a frequency above 1 in 1000, and there was no evidence of changes in global repertoire structure.

CDR1 and CDR2 (KGHSH, LQKENI) derive from the germline V gene. V lost 5 bases and J lost 3 bases; the stretch between them is 14 bases long. The CDR3 holds 14 amino acids from the cysteine to the phenylalanine. Only the CDR3 part of the read is kept: 42 bases, read in frame from the first base. Explained via the paper, the time point label denotes: healthy volunteer bleed at 2 weeks. Total RNA was extracted from unfractionated whole blood that had been collected in Tempus Blood RNA tubes. About 5 healthy volunteers were used as TCR sequencing controls and were bled at day 0, 2 weeks and 6 weeks. Worth noting for this clonotype: Its target antigen remains unknown. No much larger clonotype is one base removed from it; base qualities were not supplied.

Receptor amplification or capture employed RACE. The instrument given in TCRdb is NextSeq 500. During library preparation, unique molecular identifiers were attached to individual cDNA molecules so that TCRs could be counted in a quantitative, reproducible way. Per the source publication's procedure: A median of roughly 99,000 TCRs per sample was observed, with a range of roughly 20,000 to 750,000. The Decombinator software suite was used to annotate the V, J and CDR3 of the TCR reads. For the PS versus PT1 abundance plots, all samples were subsampled to the same number of TCRs (28,000). Expanded TCRs were defined as absent before sensitization and observed at least eight times at the 2-week time point. Using fastp trimming at Q25 and MiXCR clonotype assembly, TCRdb reanalyzed the public sequencing data and kept in-frame beta chains. Rows with one shared CDR3 protein collapse into an entry with the most common genes and DNA. TCRdb's processing, not the authors', yielded these V and J calls. This sample lists some 45,000 distinct CDR3 sequences; 4.4% were detected once. Roughly 5.2% of the sample is taken by the ten largest.

The specimen was whole blood. The receptor chain draws on TRBV18 and TRBJ2-7; TRBD2 is a possible D gene, resting on 7 matching bases. This receptor was identified in a human donor in good health. Some clones in this sample may be carry-over from other donors' samples. The CDR3 amino acid sequence is: CASSSRGGGYEQYF. The nucleotide sequence is given as TGTGCCAGCTCATCCCGGGGAGGGGGCTACGAGCAGTACTTC.